The entry below gives a single T cell receptor (beta chain) sequence along with its context. This clonotype has a count of ten or more. Its antigen has not been determined. Base qualities are not provided; no much larger clone lies one nucleotide away. This sample is part of a study of regulatory T cells in long-lasting Graves disease (dated by TCRdb to about 2021). General notes on the study: Patients with newly diagnosed Graves' disease had been on antithyroid drugs for under 3 months. This study used TCR sequencing and RNA sequencing of peripheral blood to compare persistent Graves' disease patients against newly diagnosed Graves' disease patients. The study took place in China and was registered as a clinical trial. A total of about 33 samples were covered by TCR sequencing, comprising some 13 persistent and about 20 newly diagnosed Graves' disease patients.

Overall study outcomes, separate from this receptor: Patients with persistent disease shared more public clonotypes (around 3,000) than newly diagnosed patients did (966). Peripheral blood alone was examined, since thyroid tissue, which constituted the primary lesion, could not be accessed. The small sample size was acknowledged by the authors as a limitation that may reduce accuracy. Lower TCR Shannon entropy and fewer highly expanded clones were observed in persistent Graves' disease patients than in newly diagnosed patients, which suggested clonal expansion. Only the TCR beta chain was sequenced and analyzed.

In light of the paper, this sample's time point label describes: newly diagnosed GD, antithyroid drugs for less than 3 months. For both TCR sequencing and RNA sequencing, RNA was extracted from PBMCs using TRIzol. The diagnosis of Graves' disease was made according to American Thyroid Association guidelines. Patients for the study were recruited at an endocrinology department in Xi'an, China. Each patient gave 8.5 to 9.5 milliliters of peripheral blood, collected in an EDTA anticoagulant tube. Ficoll Paque Plus density gradient separation was used to isolate PBMCs, and no additional T cell sorting was done. An Agilent 2100 Bioanalyzer and agarose gel were used to check RNA quality, while a NanoDrop 2000 measured RNA concentration. Library preparation used multiplex PCR. Sequenced on an Illumina HiSeq 4000. iRepertoire HTBI primers and Arm-PCR amplification of CDR3 regions were used to construct TCR beta libraries. PCR products were gel purified before sequencing. The published analysis was carried out like this. Across samples, some 62 TRBV and 13 to 15 TRBJ segments were identified and used for gene usage analysis of CDR3 amino acid clonotypes. COPE and FqMerger were used to merge the filtered high-quality paired reads into contigs. BLAST was used to align contigs to IMGT TRBV, TRBD and TRBJ reference genes, and CDR3 was defined according to IMGT. Any clonotype with a frequency above 0.1% was classified as a highly expanded clone. Repertoire diversity was measured by Shannon entropy, and V-J evenness by the Gini coefficient. A clonotype found in more than one individual was treated as public. Through fastp at Q25 and MiXCR, TCRdb rebuilt clones from the public reads, retaining in-frame beta chains. For every CDR3 protein sequence, its rows merge into one entry that carries the most common genes and DNA. TCRdb assigned the V and J calls; the authors' analysis was not used. Across this sample there are 600,000 to 650,000 distinct CDR3 sequences, with approximately 15% seen only once. The ten largest clones add up to 18% of the sample.

The sample was also linked to a second study, of T cells in Graves' hyperthyroidism and ophthalmopathy. Taken from the second paper: Stable Graves' hyperthyroidism was defined as the absence of progression to ophthalmopathy over 18 months of follow-up. Hyperthyroidism patients were newly diagnosed, with disease duration under 2 months, and aged 18 to 65 years. Patients with uncontrolled infections, other autoimmune diseases, pregnancy or lactation were excluded. Diagnoses were based on clinical symptoms, serum thyroxine and TRAb, thyroid ultrasound and orbital computed tomography. The TCR CDR3 was subjected to a first round of RT-PCR using the HTBI primer set and the Qiagen OneStep RT-PCR kit. Most expanded thyroid clonotypes (frequency above 0.001) were also detected in blood, suggesting blood repertoires may reflect thyroid immune responses. A 13 V-J signature model separated ophthalmopathy from stable hyperthyroidism, with approximately 86% sensitivity and about 81% specificity in cross-validation and 80%/75% in testing. During validation, the model predicted progression to ophthalmopathy a median of about 6.5 months ahead of onset, with around 71% sensitivity and roughly 75% specificity. A discovery cohort of around 100 patients, 43 with Graves' ophthalmopathy and about 60 with stable Graves' hyperthyroidism, was used to find distinguishing TCR V-J signatures. Prospective prediction of ophthalmopathy was tested in an independent validation cohort consisting of some 20 hyperthyroidism patients and about 17 patients who later progressed to ophthalmopathy. For training and testing, the 100 or so patients in the discovery cohort were randomly divided in a 7:3 ratio. The study also compared thyroid tissue and blood T-cell repertoires from a handful of Graves' hyperthyroidism patients. After blood sampling, hyperthyroidism patients were treated with methimazole at a starting dose of 30 mg daily, and ophthalmopathy patients were treated with high-dose intravenous methylprednisolone. A second multiplex PCR round built the libraries, followed by size selection and purification. Sequencing of the libraries was done on an Illumina HiSeq2000 using paired-end 100 bp reads. SOAPnuke was used to process the raw data, throwing out any read that contained adapters or uncalled bases, had a mean Phred below 15, or lacked an exact constant-primer or identifier match. COPE v1.2.5 was used to merge the high-quality paired reads, and each unique nucleotide sequence was defined as a clonotype. MiTCR v1.1 was used to align clonotypes to the IMGT TRBV, TRBD and TRBJ reference segments. The analysis included only V-J combinations with a frequency above 0.0001, which together covered roughly 99% of the repertoires. The TCS score was defined as F50 (clonal expansion) divided by E x V (chaos), with BLOSUM62-based TCRdist calculated between CDR3 peptides within each V-J. Welch's t-statistics and random forest reduced some 510 V-J features to roughly 13, which were used in a naive Bayes classifier (R e1071). No statistical method was used to set the sample size in advance, and investigators knew the group allocation. TCR Vbeta CDR3 sequencing of around 130 peripheral blood samples (around 45 ophthalmopathy, some 75 hyperthyroidism and roughly 17 progressor patients) is reported in the paper.

This clonotype was obtained from a woman in her 30s with Graves disease. Donor details come from another sample of the same person, matched by shared clones. Sequencing was performed on peripheral blood mononuclear cells (PBMCs), taken at new diagnosis, from a patient treated with antithyroid drugs.

The CDR3 has the sequence CASSSRDTQYF. The sequence in DNA is TGTGCCAGCAGCTCACGGGATACGCAGTATTTT. The rearrangement combines TRBV11-2 with TRBJ2-3; the D gene is unclear. Between the V and J ends, shortened by 4 bases and 6 bases respectively, the junction contains 5 bases. The CDR3, cysteine through phenylalanine, is 11 amino acids long. Of the read, only the CDR3 DNA is kept; its 33 bases are in frame from base 1. Looking up the germline V gene yields CDR1 SGHAT and CDR2 FQNNGV.